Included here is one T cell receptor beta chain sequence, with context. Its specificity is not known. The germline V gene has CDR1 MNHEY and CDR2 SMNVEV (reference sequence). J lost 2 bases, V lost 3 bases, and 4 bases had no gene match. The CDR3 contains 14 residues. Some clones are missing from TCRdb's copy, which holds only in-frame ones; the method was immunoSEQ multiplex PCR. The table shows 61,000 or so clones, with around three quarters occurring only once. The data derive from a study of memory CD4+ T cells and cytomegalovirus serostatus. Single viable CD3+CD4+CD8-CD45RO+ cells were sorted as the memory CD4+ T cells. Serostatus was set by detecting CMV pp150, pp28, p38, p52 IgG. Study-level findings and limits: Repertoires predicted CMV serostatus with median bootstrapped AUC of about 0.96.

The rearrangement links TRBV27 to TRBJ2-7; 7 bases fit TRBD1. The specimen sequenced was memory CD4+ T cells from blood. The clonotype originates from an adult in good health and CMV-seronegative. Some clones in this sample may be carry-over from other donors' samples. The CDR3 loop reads CASSLNRGAYEQYF. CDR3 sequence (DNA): TGTGCCAGCAGTTTGAACAGGGGAGCCTACGAGCAGTACTTC.